Below, 23 T cell receptor beta chains from the same sample are listed, as sequenced in a study of molecular identifiers for immune sequencing clone quantification. TCRdb recomputed calls from the PCR reads with MiXCR, one row per CDR3 protein. The sample includes about half a million distinct CDR3 sequences, about 26% of them seen just once. What was sequenced was naive CD8+ T cells from blood, with Jurkat cell RNA spiked in. Indicated subset: FACS-sorted CD8+CD4-CCR7+CD45RA+ naive T cells. The receptors shown here come from a human donor in good health. Some libraries in this study had Jurkat cell RNA spiked in.

On this clonotype itself: A much larger clone differs by one base, so this may be a read error. The chain has TRBV14 and TRBJ2-3, with a weak D call TRBD2 (5 bases). Per germline, CDR1 SGHDN and CDR2 FVKESK. The CDR3 has 14 amino acids. Here the CDR3 DNA reads TGTACCAGCAGCTTCGAGGGTCTCACAGATACGCAGTATTTT. This sequence encodes CTSSFEGLTDTQYF.

Note on this clonotype: A much larger clone sits a single nucleotide away, making a read error possible. This rearrangement joins TRBV30 to TRBJ2-3; the D gene is possibly TRBD2 (5 bases). The ends were cut back, 6 bases at V and 0 bases at J, with 16 bases in the middle. Germline V gene data show CDR1 as GTSNPN and CDR2 as SVGIG (reference sequence). This CDR3 is 15 amino acids long. CDR3 DNA: TGTGCCTGTTCACTAGTGGTACATAGCACAGATACGCAGTATTTT. Encoded protein: CACSLVVHSTDTQYF.

This clonotype was found many times. The chain combines TRBV10-3 with TRBJ1-6, with D unclear. CDR1 and CDR2 (germline): ENHRY, SYGVKD. The germline V and J ends were trimmed by 2 bases and 7 bases, with 3 bases remaining between them. The CDR3 has 12 amino acids. For the CDR3, the DNA is TGTGCCATCAGTGAGATAAATTCACCCCTCCACTTT. Translation gives CAISEINSPLHF.

This clonotype was seen only a few times. The chain has TRBV4-1 and TRBJ1-6; 9 bases fit TRBD1. Germline assignment: CDR1 MGHRA and CDR2 YSYEKL. Germline trimming cut 2 bases from V and 13 bases from J; bases unmatched to any gene: 9. The CDR3 spans 15 residues. Here the CDR3 DNA reads TGCGCCAGCAGCCAACCCGGGACAGGGATTTGGCCCCTCCACTTT. This gives the protein CASSQPGTGIWPLHF.

Remarks on this clonotype: An end of the junction differs from the germline gene, which may be a read error. This chain links TRBV6-6 with TRBJ2-7; perhaps TRBD1 as D (6 bases). This CDR3 comprises 12 residues. The germline V gene has CDR1 MNHNY and CDR2 SVGAGI (reference sequence). The CDR3 spells CASSDRPVEQYF. CDR3 nucleotide sequence: TGTGCGAGCAGTGACAGGCCGGTGGAGCAGTACTTC.

DNA for the CDR3: TGCGCCAGCAGCCCCTTCCCCGGACAGGCGAACACTGAAGCTTTCTTT. Protein product: CASSPFPGQANTEAFF. J is TRBJ1-1 and V is TRBV4-3; TRBD1 agrees at 7 bases. V lost 4 bases and J lost 1; bases outside the gene matches: 9. Germline V gives CDR1 LGHNA, CDR2 YSLEER. This CDR3 is 16 amino acids long.

This chain links TRBV12-3 or TRBV12-4 with TRBJ1-1; D unclear. This CDR3 is 12 amino acids long. V was cut by 6 bases and J by 6 bases, with 11 bases left in between. This CDR3 reads CASSGVGSEAFF. The CDR3 nucleotides are TGTGCCAGCAGCGGAGTCGGTTCTGAAGCTTTCTTT.

This clonotype was observed many times. This chain joins TRBV6-4 and TRBJ2-3; TRBD2 matches 14 bases. The length of the CDR3 is 18 residues. Germline CDR1 and CDR2: MRHNA and SNTAGT. J lost 1 base, V lost 5 bases, and 8 bases had no gene match. CDR3 in DNA: TGTGCCAGCAGTCCGGGACTAGCGGGAGTATCCGGCACAGATACGCAGTATTTT. Encoded protein: CASSPGLAGVSGTDTQYF.

The CDR3 reads CASRSSGYSTGELFF. CDR3 nucleotides: TGTGCCAGCAGGAGTAGCGGATATTCCACCGGGGAGCTGTTTTTT. This chain joins TRBV2 and TRBJ2-2, with D perhaps TRBD2 (6 bases). The CDR3 length is 15 residues. Germline CDR1 reads SNHLY; CDR2 reads FYNNEI. V was cut by 6 bases and J by 4 bases, with 15 bases left in between.

There are a few counts of this clonotype. The V call is TRBV28, the J call TRBJ2-5, with unresolved D. This CDR3 is 14 amino acids long. Germline V gives CDR1 MDHEN, CDR2 SYDVKM. The V gene lost 2 bases and the J gene lost 2 bases, with 9 bases spanning the gap. For the CDR3, the DNA is TGTGCCAGCAGTTTACCAGAACCGCAAGAGACCCAGTACTTC. It is translated as CASSLPEPQETQYF.

Many counts were recorded for this clonotype. The chain is built from TRBV27 and TRBJ1-1; D is ambiguous. With 7 bases removed from V and 2 bases from J, the gap between germline ends came to 23 bases. The CDR3 loop spans 17 amino acids. Germline V gene data show CDR1 as MNHEY and CDR2 as SMNVEV (reference sequence). The CDR3 spells CASTPQGVFRANTEAFF. The CDR3 bases are TGTGCCAGCACCCCCCAAGGAGTCTTTCGAGCTAACACTGAAGCTTTCTTT.

The J gene is TRBJ1-6, the V gene TRBV14; 9 bases fit TRBD1. This CDR3 contains 16 residues. In germline, CDR1 is SGHDN, CDR2 FVKESK. V lost 2 bases to trimming and J lost 9 bases; unmatched junction nucleotides: 8. CDR3 in amino acids: CASSQKGQGRISPLHF. The CDR3 region has the DNA TGTGCCAGCAGCCAAAAGGGACAGGGAAGAATTTCACCCCTCCACTTT.

Concerning this clonotype itself: Given a much more abundant clone one base away, this may be a read error. The rearrangement links TRBV9 to TRBJ2-7; D perhaps matches TRBD2 (6 bases). The CDR3 length is 15 residues. Trimming took off 4 bases at V and 3 bases at J, with 17 bases between the two ends. Germline CDR1 is SGDLS and CDR2 is YYNGEE. In DNA, the CDR3 is TGTGCCAGCAGCCCCGGAGGGCAGCTCGACTACGAGCAGTACTTC. Protein: CASSPGGQLDYEQYF.

In this sample, this clonotype turned up many times. The V call is TRBV2, the J call TRBJ1-1; D gene uncertain. CDR3 length: 12 residues. Germline CDR1 SNHLY, CDR2 FYNNEI. Trimming took off 3 bases at V and 10 bases at J, with 12 bases between the two ends. The DNA for the CDR3 is TGTGCCAGCAGTGATAGAACACTGGGAGCTTTCTTT. This sequence encodes CASSDRTLGAFF.

The chain links TRBV5-5 to TRBJ1-4; D not certain. CDR1 SGHKS and CDR2 YYEKEE come from the germline V gene (reference sequence). The V and J ends lost 0 bases and 6 bases respectively, with 6 bases between them. The CDR3 has 13 residues. Here the CDR3 reads CASSLGLDEKLFF. CDR3 coding DNA: TGTGCCAGCAGCTTGGGTTTGGATGAAAAACTGTTTTTT.

This clonotype has at least ten counts. This chain connects TRBV13 to TRBJ2-4, with D maybe TRBD1 (5 bases). Trimming shortened V by 1 base and J by 4 bases, and 11 bases separated the two germline ends. The CDR3 sequence is 15 residues long. Germline CDR1 is PRHDT and CDR2 is FYEKMQ (reference sequence). CDR3 region: CASSLAGMGKNIQYF. The CDR3 DNA is TGTGCCAGCAGCTTAGCAGGGATGGGTAAAAACATTCAGTACTTC.

In nucleotides, the CDR3 is TGTGCCAGCAGTCTGACTAGCGGCCTAGTCCACGAGCAGTACTTC. Amino acid sequence: CASSLTSGLVHEQYF. The chain joins TRBV27 to TRBJ2-7; 9 positions agree with TRBD2. The junction had 10 bases not matched to a gene; V was cut back by 5 bases and J by 5 bases. The germline gives CDR1 MNHEY, CDR2 SMNVEV (reference sequence). This CDR3 region has 15 residues.

V is TRBV10-3 and J is TRBJ2-4; 8 bases are a match to TRBD1. Looked up from germline, CDR1 is ENHRY and CDR2 is SYGVKD. V lost 2 bases to trimming and J lost 3 bases; unmatched junction nucleotides: 21. CDR3 length: 21 residues. The CDR3 spells CAISEEGPGTGAQLIKNIQYF. The CDR3 DNA follows: TGTGCCATCAGTGAGGAGGGGCCCGGGACAGGAGCCCAACTTATCAAAAACATTCAGTACTTC.

This clonotype was counted between two and nine times. This chain links TRBV3-1 with TRBJ1-1; D possibly corresponds to TRBD1 (6 bases). CDR1 and CDR2 (germline): LGHDT, YNNKEL (reference sequence). This CDR3 contains 13 residues. Trimming cost V 3 bases and J 8 bases, with 13 bases left between them. CDR3: CASSHGGGWEAFF. The DNA of the CDR3 is TGTGCCAGCAGCCATGGGGGGGGCTGGGAAGCTTTCTTT.

This clonotype was seen ten or more times. The rearrangement links TRBV30 to TRBJ2-7; 8 bases map to TRBD2. The germline V gene encodes CDR1 GTSNPN and CDR2 SVGIG (reference sequence). There are 14 residues in the CDR3. Trimming removed 2 bases from V and 4 bases from J; junction bases left unmatched: 7. The CDR3 DNA is TGTGCCTGGAGTTATGGTAGCGGGATATACGAGCAGTACTTC. It yields the protein CAWSYGSGIYEQYF.

The V and J genes are TRBV19 and TRBJ2-7; 9 nucleotides line up with TRBD1. This CDR3 spans 15 amino acids. V gave up 6 bases and J gave up 6 bases; unmatched junction bases: 12. CDR1 and CDR2 from the germline V gene are LNHDA and SQIVND (reference sequence). For the CDR3, the DNA is TGTGCCAGTAGCCCCGGGACAGGGTTAACCTGCGAGCAGTACTTC. It is translated as CASSPGTGLTCEQYF.

V is TRBV30 and J is TRBJ2-7; weak D call: TRBD2 (6 bases). CDR3 length equals 14 residues. V dropped 0 bases and J dropped 4 bases, with 13 bases sitting between them. Germline V gives CDR1 GTSNPN, CDR2 SVGIG (reference sequence). In DNA, the CDR3 is TGTGCCTGGAGTGTCGGTAGCGGAGTTTACGAGCAGTACTTC. This gives the protein CAWSVGSGVYEQYF.

This clonotype turned up a few times. The chain links TRBV7-6 to TRBJ2-5; the D gene is possibly TRBD1 (6 bases). The CDR3 totals 17 residues. Germline V gene lookup returns CDR1 SGHVS and CDR2 FNYEAQ. The V and J ends lost 5 bases and 0 bases respectively, with 19 bases between them. The CDR3 protein is CASSPLTGTRNQETQYF. The CDR3 DNA reads as TGTGCCAGCAGCCCACTCACCGGGACACGAAACCAAGAGACCCAGTACTTC.